Each of the 2 T cell receptor beta chains below was sequenced from the same sample in a study of vaccination effects on CD4 cells after COVID-19. These receptors have no identified antigens. Here immunoSEQ multiplex PCR was the method, and the copy in TCRdb shows in-frame clones only, minus some. This sample has roughly 46,000 clones, with 74% found just once. Following an approximately 9-day culture, CD4+ T cells were purified. Their SARS-CoV-2 infection, verified by PCR, occurred between March and December 2020. Either the mRNA-1273 or the BNT162b2 vaccine was given to participants as two doses. Sequenced here: CD4+ T cells from PBMCs cultured without peptide, sampled after COVID-19 vaccination. The receptors stem from a human donor who had a prior SARS-CoV-2 infection.

The J gene is TRBJ1-5, the V gene TRBV10-1, with D perhaps matching TRBD1 (5 bases). CDR1 and CDR2 (germline): WNHNN, SYGVQD (reference sequence). With 7 bases removed from V and 3 bases from J, the gap between germline ends came to 7 bases. This CDR3 region has 12 residues. CDR3 sequence: CASIGANQPQHF. The CDR3 coding sequence is TGCGCCAGCATAGGGGCCAATCAGCCCCAGCATTTT.

The chain is built from TRBV3-1 (or the pseudogene TRBV3-2) and TRBJ1-2; the match to TRBD1 covers 10 bases. Germline V gene sequence: CDR1 LGHDT, CDR2 YNNKEL (reference sequence). The CDR3 consists of 13 residues. With 10 bases clipped from V and 4 bases from J, the junction kept 6 bases outside the gene matches. CDR3 sequence (DNA): TGTGCCACCACCGGGACAGGGGCCTATGGCTACACCTTC. This encodes CATTGTGAYGYTF.